These 30 T cell receptor beta chains originate from one sample sequenced in a study of shared clonotypes between healthy human individuals. Clones were read by immunoSEQ multiplex PCR, and TCRdb kept only the in-frame ones, dropping some. The sample lists some 1,600,000 clones; 95% to 99% were seen once. Sequenced: naive CD4+ T cells sorted from blood. Subset in this sample: CD45RA+ positively selected. These receptors were collected from a man aged 25 to 40 in good health.

The chain joins TRBV7-2 to TRBJ2-1; the D is unclear. Germline values: CDR1 SGHTA, CDR2 FQGNSA. Trimming removed 2 bases from V and 2 bases from J, with 10 bases in between. There are 15 residues in the CDR3. CDR3 DNA: TGTGCCAGCAGCTTAAGGACGGTGGCCTACAATGAGCAGTTCTTC. Residues: CASSLRTVAYNEQFF.

The V call is TRBV21-1, the J call TRBJ1-1; the table gives TRBD1 as D, unverified against the DNA. TRBV21-1 represents a pseudogene. The CDR3 is made up of 15 amino acids. CDR3 region: CASRNMRGRNTEAFF. In DNA, the CDR3 is TGTGCCAGCCGCAACATGAGGGGGAGGAACACTGAAGCTTTCTTT.

This sequence joins TRBV7-6 and TRBJ2-7; D may be TRBD2 (5 bases). This CDR3 is 14 amino acids long. Germline V gene lookup returns CDR1 SGHVS and CDR2 FNYEAQ. V lost 1 base to trimming and J lost 6 bases, with 13 bases between them. The CDR3: CASSLGAAGGEQYF. CDR3 DNA: TGTGCCAGCAGCTTAGGGGCCGCTGGAGGCGAGCAGTACTTC.

The chain recombines TRBV7-9 with TRBJ2-1; 7 nucleotides match TRBD2. V shed 5 bases, J shed 6 bases, and the junction held 4 bases outside the gene matches. There are 13 residues in the CDR3. Germline CDR1 is SEHNR and CDR2 is FQNEAQ (reference sequence). In nucleotides, the CDR3 is TGTGCCAGCAGCCACCTAGCGGCCAATGAGCAGTTCTTC. Its translation is CASSHLAANEQFF.

The chain combines TRBV11-2 with TRBJ2-7; TRBD2 matches 10 bases. Germline-derived CDR1 and CDR2 are SGHAT and FQNNGV. V dropped 5 bases and J dropped 5; count of bases not matched to a gene: 9. The CDR3 has 15 residues. The CDR3 loop reads CASSLSGRPGHEQYF. In DNA form, the CDR3 reads TGTGCCAGCAGCCTTAGCGGGAGGCCGGGCCACGAGCAGTACTTC.

This clone was found once. The chain links TRBV28 to TRBJ2-5; 8 nucleotides agree with TRBD2. The V gene's germline CDR1 is MDHEN and CDR2 SYDVKM. CDR3 length equals 15 residues. With V trimmed by 6 bases and J by 3 bases, 9 bases remained unmatched. CDR3 in amino acids: CASRVGEGLEETQYF. The CDR3 coding sequence is TGTGCCAGCAGAGTAGGTGAGGGACTAGAAGAGACCCAGTACTTC.

The chain carries TRBV5-6 and TRBJ2-7; no reliable D call. CDR3 length: 13 amino acids. Germline V gives CDR1 SGHDT, CDR2 YYEEEE. The germline V and J ends were trimmed by 1 base and 3 bases, with 8 bases remaining between them. The CDR3 spells CASSLFGYYEQYF. CDR3 in DNA: TGTGCCAGCAGCTTGTTCGGGTACTACGAGCAGTACTTC.

The rearrangement uses TRBV6-5 and TRBJ2-7; 7 positions agree with TRBD1. The junction had 14 bases not matched to a gene; V was cut back by 6 bases and J by 6 bases. CDR1 is MNHEY and CDR2 is SVGAGI in the germline V gene. The length of the CDR3 is 15 residues. Here the CDR3 reads CASSLLQGPESEQYF. The CDR3 DNA sequence: TGTGCCAGCAGCCTATTACAGGGGCCCGAGTCCGAGCAGTACTTC.

The gene calls are TRBV5-1 and TRBJ2-3; 8 nucleotides line up with TRBD2. The CDR3 spans 15 residues. V shed 0 bases, J shed 6 bases, and the junction held 6 bases outside the gene matches. CDR1 SGHRS and CDR2 YFSETQ come from the germline V gene. For the CDR3, the DNA is TGCGCCAGCAGCTTGGAGAGCGGGAGATGGGATACGCAGTATTTT. This sequence encodes CASSLESGRWDTQYF.

V and J are TRBV10-3 and TRBJ2-2, with TRBD1 matching over 8 bases. V lost 6 bases, J lost 5 bases, and 2 bases stayed unmatched. The CDR3 loop spans 13 amino acids. The germline gives CDR1 ENHRY, CDR2 SYGVKD. The CDR3 DNA reads TGTGCCATCAGGGACAGGGTTACCGGGGAGCTGTTTTTT. Amino acids: CAIRDRVTGELFF.

V usage is TRBV6-5 and J usage is TRBJ2-3; D is unresolved. Germline CDR1 reads MNHEY; CDR2 reads SVGAGI. Trimming stripped 8 bases from V and 0 bases from J, with 6 bases between. The CDR3 contains 12 residues. CDR3 in amino acids: CASSRSTDTQYF. DNA for the CDR3: TGTGCCAGCTCACGGAGCACAGATACGCAGTATTTT.

The chain joins TRBV10-3 to TRBJ2-7; 7 nucleotides align to TRBD2. V lost 8 bases, J lost 3 bases, and 4 bases stayed unmatched. The CDR3 runs 12 residues. Germline V gene data show CDR1 as ENHRY and CDR2 as SYGVKD. The CDR3, as DNA: TGTGCCATCGGGCTAGCGGACTACGAGCAGTACTTC. It codes for CAIGLADYEQYF.

The chain links TRBV18 to TRBJ2-1; 7 positions agree with TRBD2. V lost 2 bases, J lost 5 bases, and 9 bases stayed unmatched. Germline CDR1 is KGHSH and CDR2 is LQKENI. This CDR3 has 16 residues. The CDR3 region has the DNA TGTGCCAGCTCACCATGGGGCGGGAGTATTGACAATGAGCAGTTCTTC. This codes for CASSPWGGSIDNEQFF.

The CDR3 loop is CASSQQFGQANSNQPQHF. For the CDR3, the DNA is TGTGCCAGCAGCCAGCAATTTGGACAGGCTAATAGCAATCAGCCCCAGCATTTT. The chain is built from TRBV28 and TRBJ1-5; TRBD1 agrees at 7 bases. Unmatched junction bases numbered 14, after V lost 6 bases and J lost 0 bases. Germline lookup yields CDR1 MDHEN and CDR2 SYDVKM. The CDR3 length is 18 residues.

The chain carries TRBV28 and TRBJ2-7; D call uncertain. V dropped 3 bases and J dropped 0 bases, with 18 bases sitting between them. The CDR3 spans 17 residues. The germline gives CDR1 MDHEN, CDR2 SYDVKM. CDR3 coding DNA: TGTGCCAGCAGTTTTACCCACACAAGGGTTAGCTCCTACGAGCAGTACTTC. Translation gives CASSFTHTRVSSYEQYF.

For the CDR3, the DNA is TGCAGCGTTGAAGCCGACGAATACAATGAGCAGTTCTTC. It codes for CSVEADEYNEQFF. The rearrangement uses TRBV29-1 and TRBJ2-1; no clear D. The V and J ends lost 1 base and 4 bases respectively, with 8 bases between them. The V gene's germline CDR1 is SQVTM and CDR2 ANQGSEA. The CDR3 runs 13 residues.

V is TRBV7-9 and J is TRBJ2-5; TRBD1 or TRBD2 may be the D gene (8 bases each). Germline CDR1 and CDR2: SEHNR and FQNEAQ (reference sequence). Trimming removed 7 bases at V and 3 bases at J, with 15 bases between. CDR3 size: 14 residues. The CDR3 region has the DNA TGTGCCAGCACCGGACAGGGACTAGAAGAGACCCAGTACTTC. Its protein is CASTGQGLEETQYF.

This chain uses TRBV29-1 with TRBJ2-3, with TRBD1 as a possible D gene (6 bases). This CDR3 spans 12 amino acids. Germline lookup yields CDR1 SQVTM and CDR2 ANQGSEA. Deletions cut 7 bases from V and 0 bases from J, with 8 bases between. CDR3 sequence reads: CSGGQSTDTQYF. The CDR3 bases are TGCAGCGGTGGACAGAGCACAGATACGCAGTATTTT.

This clone was picked up one time. The rearrangement joins TRBV29-1 to TRBJ2-3, with D hard to call. Germline V CDR1 and CDR2: SQVTM, ANQGSEA. The CDR3 totals 14 residues. V dropped 4 bases and J dropped 1 base, with 12 bases sitting between them. This CDR3 reads CSVGLLLRTDTQYF. The CDR3 DNA reads TGCAGCGTTGGTCTCCTACTACGCACAGATACGCAGTATTTT.

The CDR3 region is CATWDGLYGYTF. CDR3 nucleotide sequence: TGTGCCACCTGGGACGGACTCTATGGCTACACCTTC. This chain connects TRBV15 to TRBJ1-2, with a tentative D call TRBD1 (5 bases). The CDR3 is 12 residues long. V was shortened by 8 bases and J by 4 bases, with 11 bases between the two germline ends. The germline V gene encodes CDR1 LNHNV and CDR2 YYDKDF (reference sequence). Looking up the rest from reference TRBV15 and TRBJ1-2 gives the full variable domain: DAMVIQNPRYQVTQFGKPVTLSCSQTLNHNVMYWYQQKSSQAPKLLFHYYDKDFNNEADTPDNFQSRRPNTSFCFLDIRSPGLGDTAMYLCATWDGLYGYTFGSGTRLTVV.

V gene TRBV5-4 combines with J gene TRBJ2-5; D is undetermined. Germline lookup yields CDR1 SGHNT and CDR2 YYREEE (reference sequence). The CDR3 is 13 amino acids. V was cut by 10 bases and J by 3 bases, with 16 bases left in between. The CDR3 DNA follows: TGTGCCTGCTACAATCCCCCGAAAGAGACCCAGTACTTC. It yields the protein CACYNPPKETQYF. Together with reference TRBV5-4 and TRBJ2-5, the CDR3 gives the full variable domain: ETGVTQSPTHLIKTRGQQVTLRCSSQSGHNTVSWYQQALGQGPQFIFQYYREEENGRGNFPPRFSGLQFPNYSSELNVNALELDDSALYLCACYNPPKETQYFGPGTRLLVL.

The chain couples TRBV9 to TRBJ2-7, with D uncertain. Trimming left V 2 bases short and J 6 bases short, with 15 bases between. The CDR3 sequence is 14 residues long. CDR1 and CDR2 (germline): SGDLS, YYNGEE. The DNA of the CDR3 is TGTGCCAGCAGCGTTGGGTGGTATCCGGGCGAGCAGTACTTC. Protein product: CASSVGWYPGEQYF.

V gene TRBV5-4 combines with J gene TRBJ2-7; 7 bases agree with TRBD2. This CDR3 spans 14 amino acids. The V segment lost 0 bases and the J segment 2 bases; nucleotides outside the gene matches: 2. CDR1 is SGHNT and CDR2 is YYREEE in the germline V gene (reference sequence). The CDR3 is CASSLDGRTYEQYF. CDR3 nucleotide sequence: TGTGCCAGCAGCTTGGACGGGAGGACCTACGAGCAGTACTTC.

J is TRBJ1-4 and V is TRBV5-1, with 10 bases fitting TRBD1. With 0 bases clipped from V and 7 bases from J, the junction kept 6 bases outside the gene matches. There are 16 residues in the CDR3. Germline loops: CDR1 SGHRS, CDR2 YFSETQ. The CDR3 here is CASSLAGGQGSEKLFF. The CDR3, as DNA: TGCGCCAGCAGCTTGGCCGGGGGACAGGGGAGTGAAAAACTGTTTTTT.

As for this clone: Other DNA variants within this sample encode the same CDR3. The chain employs TRBV5-1 and TRBJ1-4, with D possibly being TRBD1 (5 bases). Germline V gives CDR1 SGHRS, CDR2 YFSETQ. Deletions cut 3 bases from V and 5 bases from J, with 11 bases between. The CDR3 has 14 amino acids. The CDR3 sequence is CASSSGTGNEKLFF. CDR3 nucleotides: TGCGCCAGCAGCTCCGGGACGGGGAATGAAAAACTGTTTTTT.

The chain joins TRBV11-2 to TRBJ2-2; possibly TRBD1 for D (6 bases). CDR1 and CDR2 (germline): SGHAT, FQNNGV. V lost 1 base, J lost 0 bases, and 9 bases lay in between. The CDR3 consists of 16 residues. CDR3 protein: CASSLAGHTNTGELFF. DNA for the CDR3: TGTGCCAGCAGCTTAGCGGGACACACGAACACCGGGGAGCTGTTTTTT.

The CDR3 nucleotides are TGTGCCAGCAGTGAGCTATTAAGCACAGATACGCAGTATTTT. This codes for CASSELLSTDTQYF. This chain uses TRBV2 with TRBJ2-3; D is undetermined. The CDR3 runs 14 residues. V lost 3 bases and J 0 bases, leaving 7 bases between the germline ends. Germline-derived CDR1 and CDR2 are SNHLY and FYNNEI.

Here the CDR3 DNA reads TGTGCCAGCAGTTTGGACAGGGGAGTTAGCAATCAGCCCCAGCATTTT. Protein: CASSLDRGVSNQPQHF. The V and J genes are TRBV28 and TRBJ1-5, with 9 bases aligning to TRBD1. J lost 0 bases, V lost 3 bases, and 3 bases had no gene match. Germline V lookup: CDR1 MDHEN, CDR2 SYDVKM. This CDR3 is 16 amino acids long.

The chain combines TRBV20-1 with TRBJ2-3; D unclear. Germline values: CDR1 DFQATT, CDR2 SNEGSKA (reference sequence). The length of the CDR3 is 10 residues. V gave up 5 bases and J gave up 4 bases, with 4 bases separating them. The CDR3 bases are TGCAGTGCTTTCGCAGATACGCAGTATTTT. It yields the protein CSAFADTQYF.

The V call is TRBV7-6, the J call TRBJ2-1, with TRBD2 identical over 9 bases. The V gene's germline CDR1 is SGHVS and CDR2 FNYEAQ. The CDR3 contains 20 residues. The ends lost 5 bases at V and 8 bases at J; junction bases unmatched: 25. The CDR3 region has the DNA TGTGCCAGCAGCCCCTCCTTGGCTAGCGGGATACGTCCCGTGGTGGATGAGCAGTTCTTC. This codes for CASSPSLASGIRPVVDEQFF.